A single sample is the source of the 21 T cell receptor beta chains below, sequenced in a study of T cell responses to AZD1222 COVID-19 vaccine. Generated by immunoSEQ multiplex PCR, the TCRdb table keeps only in-frame clones and is missing some. The sample yields 100,000 to 150,000 clones, 70% to 90% seen once. Sequences were derived from peripheral blood, sampled on day 0 of AZD1222 vaccination. Every receptor here comes from an adult in good health.

CDR3 sequence reads: CASNRMDTSSGTF. Written as DNA, the CDR3 is TGTGCCAGCAATAGAATGGACACCTCCTCAGGGACCTTC. This chain uses TRBV5-6 with TRBJ1-2; D possibly corresponds to TRBD1 (5 bases). V was trimmed by 6 bases and J by 14 bases, leaving 23 bases between them. This CDR3 is built from 13 residues. Germline V gives CDR1 SGHDT, CDR2 YYEEEE.

This clone was detected only a few times. V is TRBV3-1 (or the pseudogene TRBV3-2) and J is TRBJ1-3; possibly TRBD1 for D (5 bases). V was shortened by 4 bases and J by 4 bases, with 11 bases between the two germline ends. In germline, CDR1 is LGHDT, CDR2 YNNKEL (reference sequence). The CDR3 extends over 14 amino acids. Here the CDR3 reads CASSPVGAGNTIYF. As DNA, the CDR3 is TGTGCCAGCAGCCCGGTAGGGGCGGGAAACACCATATATTTT.

The chain recombines TRBV11-3 with TRBJ2-1, with D possibly being TRBD1 (6 bases). Germline V gives CDR1 SGHNT, CDR2 YENEEA. The CDR3 sequence is 12 residues long. Trimming pared 3 bases from V and 10 bases from J, leaving 10 bases between. CDR3 DNA: TGTGCCAGCAGCTTCAGGGGAGAAGAGCAGTTCTTC. Protein: CASSFRGEEQFF. Looking up the rest from reference TRBV11-3 and TRBJ2-1 gives the full variable domain: EAGVVQSPRYKIIEKKQPVAFWCNPISGHNTLYWYLQNLGQGPELLIRYENEEAVDDSQLPKDRFSAERLKGVDSTLKIQPAELGDSAVYLCASSFRGEEQFFGPGTRLTVL.

The chain carries TRBV4-2 and TRBJ2-1; D is perhaps TRBD2 (5 bases). With 0 bases removed from V and 6 bases from J, the gap between germline ends came to 12 bases. Germline lookup yields CDR1 LGHNA and CDR2 YNFKEQ. CDR3 length equals 15 residues. This chain's CDR3 is CASSQDRTSFNEQFF. The CDR3 nucleotides are TGTGCCAGCAGCCAAGATAGAACTAGTTTCAATGAGCAGTTCTTC.

This clone was picked up one time. This chain links TRBV5-1 with TRBJ2-3, with D unclear. The CDR3 sequence is 13 residues long. Germline CDR1 and CDR2: SGHRS and YFSETQ. The V and J ends lost 5 bases and 0 bases respectively, with 7 bases between them. CDR3 residues: CASSIPSTDTQYF. Here the CDR3 DNA reads TGCGCCAGCAGTATCCCCAGCACAGATACGCAGTATTTT.

The gene calls are TRBV6-2 or TRBV6-3 and TRBJ2-1, with 11 bases fitting TRBD1. The CDR3 loop spans 16 amino acids. V gave up 4 bases and J gave up 1 base; unmatched junction bases: 3. Germline V CDR1 and CDR2: MNHEY, SVGEGT. In nucleotides, the CDR3 is TGTGCCAGCAGTTTCGGGACAGGGGGGTCCTACAATGAGCAGTTCTTC. Protein: CASSFGTGGSYNEQFF.

J is TRBJ1-5 and V is TRBV24-1; D is unresolved. The CDR3 has 13 residues. Trimming took 1 base from V and 8 from J, leaving 8 bases between them. Germline V gene sequence: CDR1 KGHDR, CDR2 SFDVKD. Here the CDR3 reads CATSDFREEPQHF. DNA of the CDR3: TGTGCCACCAGTGATTTCCGGGAAGAGCCCCAGCATTTT.

The chain employs TRBV19 and TRBJ2-1, with unresolved D. The CDR3 consists of 13 residues. V was shortened by 5 bases and J by 8 bases, with 13 bases between the two germline ends. In germline, CDR1 is LNHDA, CDR2 SQIVND (reference sequence). CDR3 protein: CASSPHARHEQFF. The CDR3 DNA is TGTGCCAGTAGTCCCCACGCCCGACATGAGCAGTTCTTC.

The chain uses TRBV29-1 and TRBJ1-2; D gene ambiguous. The V gene lost 4 bases and the J gene lost 4 bases, with 10 bases spanning the gap. The CDR3 is 12 amino acids. CDR1 is SQVTM, CDR2 ANQGSEA, per germline. The CDR3 loop is CSVGGGLYGYTF. DNA for the CDR3: TGCAGCGTTGGCGGCGGTCTCTATGGCTACACCTTC.

The chain combines TRBV6-2 or TRBV6-3 with TRBJ2-5; weak D call: TRBD1 (5 bases). Trimming pared 2 bases from V and 4 bases from J, leaving 11 bases between. Germline-derived CDR1 and CDR2 are MNHEY and SVGEGT. The length of the CDR3 is 14 residues. CDR3 residues: CASSYPPGLETQYF. DNA for the CDR3: TGTGCCAGCAGTTACCCTCCAGGGTTAGAGACCCAGTACTTC.

This clone appeared many times. This chain joins TRBV5-6 and TRBJ2-7; 9 bases agree with TRBD1. The CDR3 contains 14 residues. Trimming removed 4 bases from V and 4 bases from J; junction bases left unmatched: 6. CDR1 and CDR2 from the germline V gene are SGHDT and YYEEEE. CDR3 coding DNA: TGTGCCAGCAGCCCGGGACAGGGTTTTTACGAGCAGTACTTC. Its translation is CASSPGQGFYEQYF.

This sequence joins TRBV9 and TRBJ2-5; D possibly corresponds to TRBD1 (5 bases). The CDR3 runs to 15 residues. Germline CDR1 reads SGDLS; CDR2 reads YYNGEE. V was shortened by 0 bases and J by 4 bases, with 13 bases between the two germline ends. Here the CDR3 reads CASSVGPGLRETQYF. CDR3 nucleotide sequence: TGTGCCAGCAGCGTAGGGCCAGGGCTCCGAGAGACCCAGTACTTC.

V gene TRBV6-5 combines with J gene TRBJ2-1; the D is unclear. V was cut by 2 bases and J by 9 bases, with 2 bases left in between. The CDR3 has 10 residues. In germline, CDR1 is MNHEY, CDR2 SVGAGI. The CDR3 DNA sequence: TGTGCCAGCAGTTACCCTGAGCAGTTCTTC. Amino acid sequence: CASSYPEQFF.

V gene TRBV7-7 combines with J gene TRBJ2-5; D ambiguous. The CDR3 has 13 residues. Germline V lookup: CDR1 SSHAT, CDR2 FNYEAQ (reference sequence). The ends were cut back, 5 bases at V and 5 bases at J, with 12 bases in the middle. CDR3 nucleotides: TGTGCCAGCAGCCACGGAGTGGGGGAGACCCAGTACTTC. As protein: CASSHGVGETQYF.

The CDR3 reads CASSLTRGQGGDTQYF. The CDR3 nucleotides read TGTGCCAGCAGCTTAACCAGGGGGCAAGGCGGCGATACGCAGTATTTT. The chain carries TRBV7-3 and TRBJ2-3; 8 nucleotides align to TRBD1. CDR1 is SGHTA, CDR2 FQGTGA, per germline. Unmatched junction bases numbered 8, after V lost 0 bases and J lost 6 bases. The CDR3 totals 16 residues.

V and J are TRBV10-1 and TRBJ1-6; D uncertain. Germline V lookup: CDR1 WNHNN, CDR2 SYGVQD (reference sequence). The CDR3 totals 13 residues. Trimming removed 3 bases at V and 7 bases at J, with 7 bases between. The CDR3 region has the DNA TGCGCCAGCAGTGAAAGGGTAAATTCACCCCTCCACTTT. Translated: CASSERVNSPLHF.

The chain carries TRBV12-3 or TRBV12-4 and TRBJ1-2; D remains ambiguous. The V and J ends lost 3 bases and 8 bases respectively, with 10 bases between them. CDR3 length: 12 residues. As DNA, the CDR3 is TGTGCCAGCAGTTTGGCGGTGGGCGGCTACACCTTC. This codes for CASSLAVGGYTF.

J is TRBJ2-3 and V is TRBV21-1; the table's D call, TRBD2, has no DNA check behind it. TRBV21-1 is a pseudogene. The CDR3 covers 17 residues. The CDR3 is CASSKSELAGETDTQYF. DNA for the CDR3: TGTGCCAGCAGCAAATCGGAGCTAGCGGGAGAGACAGATACGCAGTATTTT.

The chain joins TRBV5-1 to TRBJ1-2; possible D gene TRBD1, 5 bases. This CDR3 region has 16 residues. Germline V gene sequence: CDR1 SGHRS, CDR2 YFSETQ. The V gene lost 0 bases and the J gene lost 8 bases, with 20 bases spanning the gap. The CDR3, as DNA: TGCGCCAGCAGCTTGGGTAAGGGACCCGTTACGCGAGGCTACACCTTC. Amino acid sequence: CASSLGKGPVTRGYTF.

V is TRBV6-5 and J is TRBJ1-1, with D perhaps matching TRBD1 (6 bases). With 6 bases removed from V and 4 bases from J, the gap between germline ends came to 15 bases. The CDR3 totals 14 residues. Looked up from germline, CDR1 is MNHEY and CDR2 is SVGAGI. As DNA, the CDR3 is TGTGCCAGCAGGGCCACAGGGTGGAGCACTGAAGCTTTCTTT. This translates into CASRATGWSTEAFF.

This clone was found a few times. This chain connects TRBV27 to TRBJ1-2; D gene uncertain. The CDR3 consists of 16 residues. V was pared by 0 bases and J by 4 bases, with 15 bases between. Germline V gene sequence: CDR1 MNHEY, CDR2 SMNVEV (reference sequence). The CDR3 region is CASSLSPDIVGYGYTF. The CDR3 DNA is TGTGCCAGCAGTTTATCGCCTGACATAGTGGGCTATGGCTACACCTTC.